The 7 T cell receptor beta chains listed next were all sequenced from one sample in a study of cytomegalovirus exposure and HLA in healthy donors. Use of 60 Vbeta and 13 Jbeta primers characterized the PCR. Some clones are missing from TCRdb's copy, which holds only in-frame ones; the method was immunoSEQ multiplex PCR. The sample holds about 150,000 clones, just under 90% seen once. The sample consisted of PBMCs. The receptors shown here come from a woman aged 30 to 39 in good health and CMV-seronegative.

This rearrangement joins TRBV5-1 to TRBJ2-5, with 9 bases fitting TRBD2. The V gene's germline CDR1 is SGHRS and CDR2 YFSETQ. J gave up 2 bases and V 4 bases, and 9 bases lay outside the gene matches. CDR3 length: 16 amino acids. DNA for the CDR3: TGCGCCAGCAGCCCCACCGTTCTAGCGGGACAAGAGACCCAGTACTTC. This sequence encodes CASSPTVLAGQETQYF.

The V and J genes are TRBV7-6 and TRBJ2-3; 12 bases are shared with TRBD2. V lost 5 bases, J lost 5 bases, and 5 bases stayed unmatched. CDR1 SGHVS and CDR2 FNYEAQ come from the germline V gene. The CDR3 runs to 15 residues. The chain's CDR3 is CASSLLAGGRDTQYF. CDR3 DNA sequence: TGTGCCAGCAGCCTTCTAGCGGGAGGGAGAGATACGCAGTATTTT.

The V call is TRBV7-3, the J call TRBJ2-3, with 8 bases identical to TRBD2. This CDR3 contains 22 residues. Trimming removed 3 bases from V and 5 bases from J; junction bases left unmatched: 28. Germline loops: CDR1 SGHTA, CDR2 FQGTGA. The CDR3 loop is CASSLNSFSGNNPGKRGDTQYF. The DNA of the CDR3 is TGTGCCAGCAGCTTGAACTCCTTTAGCGGGAATAACCCGGGCAAACGGGGAGATACGCAGTATTTT.

CDR3 sequence reads: CASRKRGQETQYF. For the CDR3, the DNA is TGTGCCAGTAGGAAGCGGGGGCAGGAGACCCAGTACTTC. The chain carries TRBV19 and TRBJ2-5; 8 bases align to TRBD2. Germline values: CDR1 LNHDA, CDR2 SQIVND (reference sequence). CDR3 size: 13 residues. V lost 6 bases and J lost 5; bases outside the gene matches: 5.

The chain has TRBV4-1 and TRBJ2-1, with 12 bases lining up with TRBD2. CDR3 length equals 17 residues. Germline CDR1 reads MGHRA; CDR2 reads YSYEKL. Trimming at V came to 6 bases and at J to 1 base, leaving 7 bases not matched to a gene. The CDR3 here is CASSPGLAGKSYNEQFF. The CDR3 DNA reads TGCGCCAGCAGTCCAGGACTAGCGGGAAAATCCTACAATGAGCAGTTCTTC.

The table lists this clone with a count of one. The chain combines TRBV4-1 with TRBJ2-7, with 8 positions matching TRBD2. This CDR3 is built from 16 residues. Trimming took 4 bases from V and 2 from J; bases not matched to a gene: 10. The germline V gene encodes CDR1 MGHRA and CDR2 YSYEKL. Written as DNA, the CDR3 is TGCGCCAGCAGCCTCTTAGCGGGACCCACCACCTACGAGCAGTACTTC. Translation gives CASSLLAGPTTYEQYF.

The chain is built from TRBV7-6 and TRBJ2-5, with D perhaps TRBD2 (5 bases). Germline-derived CDR1 and CDR2 are SGHVS and FNYEAQ. This CDR3 contains 13 residues. Trimming stripped 4 bases from V and 7 bases from J, with 13 bases between. In DNA form, the CDR3 reads TGTGCCAGCAGCTCGGGGTGGTCAGGGACCCAGTACTTC. This gives the protein CASSSGWSGTQYF.